The clone carrying this T cell receptor (beta chain) was counted a few times. One entry per CDR3 protein, called by TCRdb with MiXCR from the reads. This sample has 450,000 to 550,000 distinct CDR3 sequences, with about 15% found just once. This sample is part of a study of T cell repertoires in cytomegalovirus infection. The sequenced material came from CD8+ T cells from PBMCs. The TCR sequence derives from a human donor in good health (CMV status not recorded). Some clones in this sample may be carry-over from other donors' samples.

The CDR3 sequence: CASSEGPVTYEQYF. CDR3 coding DNA: TGTGCCAGCAGCGAGGGACCGGTAACCTACGAGCAGTACTTC. The rearrangement links TRBV9 to TRBJ2-7, with D possibly called TRBD1 or TRBD2 (5 bases each). Deletions cut 3 bases from V and 2 bases from J, with 12 bases between. This CDR3 spans 14 amino acids. Germline CDR1 is SGDLS and CDR2 is YYNGEE.